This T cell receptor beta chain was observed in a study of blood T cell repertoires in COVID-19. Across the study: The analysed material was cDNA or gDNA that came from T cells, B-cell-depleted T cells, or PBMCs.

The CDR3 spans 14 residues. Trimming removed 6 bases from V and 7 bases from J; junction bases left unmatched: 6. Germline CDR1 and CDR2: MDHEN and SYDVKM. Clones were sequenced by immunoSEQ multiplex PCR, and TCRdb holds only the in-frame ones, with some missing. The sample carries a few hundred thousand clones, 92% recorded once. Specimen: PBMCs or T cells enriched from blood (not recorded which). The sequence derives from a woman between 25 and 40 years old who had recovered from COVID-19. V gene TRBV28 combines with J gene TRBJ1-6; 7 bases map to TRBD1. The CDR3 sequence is CASSLRDSNSPLHF. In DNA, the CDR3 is TGTGCCAGCAGCCTTCGGGACAGCAATTCACCCCTCCACTTT.